This TCR beta chain was observed in a study of PD-L1 blockade in urothelial cancer. The overall study: The patients first took atezolizumab in about 2014, receiving 1,200 mg intravenously every 3 weeks. Of prior chemotherapy regimens, patients had received between 0 and 3. T cell content in blood samples showed a median of about 150,000. Study-level results: Lower pretreatment blood TCR clonality, under the median, predicted better survival, researchers reported.

On this clone itself: Its matching antigen is unknown.

Germline trimming cut 5 bases from V and 0 bases from J; bases unmatched to any gene: 10. Germline CDR1 is SGHVS and CDR2 is FQNEAQ. The CDR3 contains 17 residues. Measured with immunoSEQ multiplex PCR; TCRdb has only the in-frame clones, and not every one. Here the sample spans some 79,000 clones, over 80% being singletons. The receptor comes from a man aged 70 or older with urothelial cancer. V usage is TRBV7-8 and J usage is TRBJ2-1; 7 nucleotides agree with TRBD2. Sequencing was performed on PBMCs, taken around atezolizumab (anti-PD-L1) treatment. The CDR3 spells CASSPYLAVLSYNEQFF. DNA for the CDR3: TGTGCCAGCAGCCCCTACCTAGCGGTTCTCTCCTACAATGAGCAGTTCTTC.